The clone carrying this T cell receptor (beta chain) was recorded at least ten times. J lost 9 bases, V lost 2 bases, and 4 bases had no gene match. The CDR3 loop spans 14 amino acids. The entry originates in a study of T-cell reconstitution after alpha-beta-depleted transplantation in children. Researchers prepared the TCRbeta library using unique molecular identifiers, the study reports. TCRdb redid the calling of the PCR reads with MiXCR, one entry per CDR3 protein. Here the sample spans about 110,000 distinct CDR3 sequences, 5.5% to 7% being singletons. This clonotype originated in a male patient between 2 and 15 years old who had a stem cell transplant for acute lymphoblastic leukemia, so the T cells may come from the graft donor. The sample in question was PBMCs, mostly from graft donor cells, obtained 360 days after TCRalphabeta/CD19-depleted stem cell transplant. V usage is TRBV12-3 or TRBV12-4 and J usage is TRBJ2-1; 10 nucleotides agree with TRBD2. CDR3 amino acids: CASSLTSGMGEQFF. In DNA, the CDR3 is TGTGCCAGCAGTTTAACTAGCGGGATGGGTGAGCAGTTCTTC.